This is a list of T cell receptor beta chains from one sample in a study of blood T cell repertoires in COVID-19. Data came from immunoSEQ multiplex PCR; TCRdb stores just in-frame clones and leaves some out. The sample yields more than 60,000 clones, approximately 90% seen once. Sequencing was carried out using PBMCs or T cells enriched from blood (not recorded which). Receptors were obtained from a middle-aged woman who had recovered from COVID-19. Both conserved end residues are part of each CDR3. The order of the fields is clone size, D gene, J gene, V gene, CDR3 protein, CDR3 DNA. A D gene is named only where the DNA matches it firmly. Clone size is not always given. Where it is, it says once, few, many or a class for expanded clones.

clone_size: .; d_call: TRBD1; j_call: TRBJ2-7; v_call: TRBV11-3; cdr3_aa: CASTDRLGEQYF; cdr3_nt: TGTGCCAGTACGGACAGGCTGGGCGAGCAGTACTTC
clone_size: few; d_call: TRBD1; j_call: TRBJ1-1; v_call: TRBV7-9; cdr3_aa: CASSSSGQGAISNTEAFF; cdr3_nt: TGTGCCAGCAGCTCCAGCGGGCAGGGGGCGATATCGAACACTGAAGCTTTCTTT
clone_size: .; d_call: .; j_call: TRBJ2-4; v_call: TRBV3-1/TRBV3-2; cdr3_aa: CASSQDWGQGSKNIQYF; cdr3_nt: TGTGCCAGCAGCCAAGATTGGGGCCAGGGCTCCAAAAACATTCAGTACTTC
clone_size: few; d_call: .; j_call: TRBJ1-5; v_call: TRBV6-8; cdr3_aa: CASTARTANQPQHF; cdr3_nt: TGTGCCAGCACCGCCCGGACAGCTAATCAGCCCCAGCATTTT
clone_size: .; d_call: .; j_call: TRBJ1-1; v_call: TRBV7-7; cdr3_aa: CASGSRKPKDTEAFF; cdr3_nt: TGTGCCAGCGGTTCTAGGAAACCAAAGGACACTGAAGCTTTCTTT
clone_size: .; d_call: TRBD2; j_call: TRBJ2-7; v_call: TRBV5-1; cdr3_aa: CASSLVAGGPYEQYF; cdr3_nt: TGCGCCAGCAGCTTGGTGGCGGGGGGGCCTTACGAGCAGTACTTC
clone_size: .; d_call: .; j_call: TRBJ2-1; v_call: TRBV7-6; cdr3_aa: CASSLDGSIHNEQFF; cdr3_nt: TGTGCCAGCAGCTTAGATGGCAGTATTCACAATGAGCAGTTCTTC
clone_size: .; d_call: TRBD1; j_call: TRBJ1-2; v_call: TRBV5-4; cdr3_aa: CASSTHRDRDPKANGYTF; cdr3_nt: TGTGCCAGCAGCACCCACCGGGACAGGGACCCGAAGGCGAATGGCTACACCTTC
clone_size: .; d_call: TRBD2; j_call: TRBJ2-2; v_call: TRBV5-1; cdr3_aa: CASSQLTSGGSSTGELFF; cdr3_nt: TGCGCCAGCAGCCAACTAACTAGCGGGGGAAGTAGCACCGGGGAGCTGTTTTTT
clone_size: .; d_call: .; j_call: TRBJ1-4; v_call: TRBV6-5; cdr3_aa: CASSYKGTHNEKLFF; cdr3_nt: TGTGCCAGCAGTTACAAGGGGACTCATAATGAAAAACTGTTTTTT
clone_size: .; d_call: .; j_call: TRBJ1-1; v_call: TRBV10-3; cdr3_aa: CAIGGGARTEAFF; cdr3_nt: TGTGCCATCGGTGGGGGCGCGAGAACTGAAGCTTTCTTT
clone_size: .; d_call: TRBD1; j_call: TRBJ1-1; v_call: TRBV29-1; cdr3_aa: CSVYRGPIEAFF; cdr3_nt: TGCAGCGTATACAGGGGGCCAATTGAAGCTTTCTTT
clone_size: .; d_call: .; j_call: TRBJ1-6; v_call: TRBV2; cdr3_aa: CASSEVRQGTSPLHF; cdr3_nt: TGTGCCAGCAGTGAAGTCCGGCAGGGAACTTCACCCCTCCACTTT
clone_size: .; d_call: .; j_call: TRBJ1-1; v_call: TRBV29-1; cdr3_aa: CSVGPSGDTEAFF; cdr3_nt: TGCAGCGTTGGGCCCAGCGGGGACACTGAAGCTTTCTTT
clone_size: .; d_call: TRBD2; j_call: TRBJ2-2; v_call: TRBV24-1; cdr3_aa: CATKDTGGPGTGELFF; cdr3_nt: TGTGCCACCAAAGATACGGGGGGGCCAGGTACCGGGGAGCTGTTTTTT
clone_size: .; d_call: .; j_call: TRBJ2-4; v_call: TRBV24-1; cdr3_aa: CATKEPAIAKNIQYF; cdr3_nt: TGTGCCACCAAAGAGCCTGCCATAGCCAAAAACATTCAGTACTTC
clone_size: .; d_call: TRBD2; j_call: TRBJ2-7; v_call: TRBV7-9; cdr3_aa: CASSNGLAGGPEEQYF; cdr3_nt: TGTGCCAGCAGCAACGGACTAGCGGGGGGGCCTGAAGAGCAGTACTTC
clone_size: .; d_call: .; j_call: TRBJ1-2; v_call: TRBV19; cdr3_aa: CASSILGPGDGYTF; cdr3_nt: TGTGCCAGTAGTATACTCGGGCCGGGGGATGGCTACACCTTC
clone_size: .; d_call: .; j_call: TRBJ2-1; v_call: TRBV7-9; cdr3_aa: CASSPRDRQFF; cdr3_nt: TGTGCCAGCAGCCCGCGGGACAGGCAGTTCTTC
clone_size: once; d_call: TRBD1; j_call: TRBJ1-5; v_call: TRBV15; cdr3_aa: CATSRSRDRNQPQHF; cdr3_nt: TGTGCCACCAGCAGAAGCCGGGACAGGAATCAGCCCCAGCATTTT
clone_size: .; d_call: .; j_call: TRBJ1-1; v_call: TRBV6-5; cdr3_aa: CASSYSSGSTEAFF; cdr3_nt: TGTGCCAGCAGTTACTCGAGCGGAAGCACTGAAGCTTTCTTT
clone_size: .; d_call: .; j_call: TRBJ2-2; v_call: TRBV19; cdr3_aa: CATSKGRGATGELFF; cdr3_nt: TGTGCCACGTCAAAGGGGCGGGGCGCGACCGGGGAGCTGTTTTTT
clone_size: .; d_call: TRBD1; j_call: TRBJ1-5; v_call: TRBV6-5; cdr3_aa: CASSLGTGVSNQPQHF; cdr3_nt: TGTGCCAGCAGTTTAGGGACAGGGGTCAGCAATCAGCCCCAGCATTTT
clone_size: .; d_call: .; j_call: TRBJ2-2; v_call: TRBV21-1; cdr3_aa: CASIAKQLSKTANTGELFF; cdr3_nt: TGTGCCAGCATCGCCAAGCAACTATCCAAAACCGCGAACACCGGGGAGCTGTTTTTT
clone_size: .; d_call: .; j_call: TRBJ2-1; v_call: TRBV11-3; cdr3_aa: CASSLSRGNNEQFF; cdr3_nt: TGTGCCAGCAGCTTATCCAGGGGAAATAATGAGCAGTTCTTC
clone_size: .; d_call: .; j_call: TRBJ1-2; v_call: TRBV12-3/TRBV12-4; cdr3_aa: CASSSRTGGYTF; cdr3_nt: TGTGCCAGCAGTTCACGTACGGGGGGCTACACCTTC
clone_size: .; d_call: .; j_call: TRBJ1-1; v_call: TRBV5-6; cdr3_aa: CASSDARVMNTEAFF; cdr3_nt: TGTGCCAGCAGCGATGCCAGGGTCATGAACACTGAAGCTTTCTTT
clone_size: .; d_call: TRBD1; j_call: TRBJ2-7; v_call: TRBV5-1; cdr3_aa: CASSLGRTGAYEQYF; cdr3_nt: TGCGCCAGCAGCTTAGGGCGGACAGGGGCCTACGAGCAGTACTTC
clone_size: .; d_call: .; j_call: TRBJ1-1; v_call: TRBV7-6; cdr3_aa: CASSLTDVNTEAFF; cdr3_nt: TGTGCCAGCAGCCTCACAGATGTGAACACTGAAGCTTTCTTT
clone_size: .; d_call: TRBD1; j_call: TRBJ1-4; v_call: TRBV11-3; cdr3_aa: CASSLVDQTGGDVNEKLFF; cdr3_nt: TGTGCCAGCAGCTTAGTTGACCAGACAGGGGGAGACGTGAATGAAAAACTGTTTTTT
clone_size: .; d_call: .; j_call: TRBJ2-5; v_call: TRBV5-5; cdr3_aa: CASSPSEETQYF; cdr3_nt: TGTGCCAGCAGCCCGAGTGAAGAGACCCAGTACTTC
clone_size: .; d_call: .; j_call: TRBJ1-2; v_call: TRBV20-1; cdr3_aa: CSASILGNYGYTF; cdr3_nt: TGCAGTGCTAGTATCCTCGGGAACTATGGCTACACCTTC
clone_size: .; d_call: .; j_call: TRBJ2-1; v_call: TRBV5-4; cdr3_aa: CASSYTYNEQFF; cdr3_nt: TGTGCCAGCAGTTATACCTACAATGAGCAGTTCTTC
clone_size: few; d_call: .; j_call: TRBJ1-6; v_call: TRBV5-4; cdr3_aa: CASSLERGDSPLHF; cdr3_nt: TGTGCCAGCAGCTTGGAGCGGGGGGACTCACCCCTCCACTTT
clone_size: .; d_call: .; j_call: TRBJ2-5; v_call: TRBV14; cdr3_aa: CASSQRTPWTGIRETQYF; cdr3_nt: TGTGCCAGCAGCCAACGAACCCCCTGGACGGGGATAAGGGAGACCCAGTACTTC
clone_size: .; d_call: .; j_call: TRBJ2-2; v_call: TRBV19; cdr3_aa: CASSRGGPNTGELFF; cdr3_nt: TGTGCCAGTAGTAGGGGGGGGCCCAACACCGGGGAGCTGTTTTTT
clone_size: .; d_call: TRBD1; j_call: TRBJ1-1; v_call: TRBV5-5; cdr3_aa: CASSLVGQVNTEAFF; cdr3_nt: TGTGCCAGCAGCTTGGTGGGACAGGTGAACACTGAAGCTTTCTTT
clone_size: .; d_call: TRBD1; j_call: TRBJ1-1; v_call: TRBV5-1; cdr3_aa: CASSPGQGTEAFF; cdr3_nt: TGCGCCAGCAGCCCCGGACAGGGAACTGAAGCTTTCTTT
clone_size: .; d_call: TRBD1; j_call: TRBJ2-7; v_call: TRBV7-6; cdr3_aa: CASSQNPGQGISEQYF; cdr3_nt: TGTGCCAGCAGCCAAAATCCGGGACAGGGGATTTCCGAGCAGTACTTC
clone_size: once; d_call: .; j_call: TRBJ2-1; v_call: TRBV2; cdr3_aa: CASKTDLREQFF; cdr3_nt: TGTGCCAGCAAAACGGACTTGAGGGAGCAGTTCTTC
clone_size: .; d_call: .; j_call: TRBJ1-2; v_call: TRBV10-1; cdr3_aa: CASSEPGGYGYTF; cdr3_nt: TGCGCCAGCAGTGAGCCGGGGGGCTATGGCTACACCTTC
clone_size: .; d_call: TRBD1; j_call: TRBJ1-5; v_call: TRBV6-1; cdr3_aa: CASTLDRGPQPQHF; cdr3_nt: TGTGCCAGCACCTTGGACAGGGGGCCACAGCCCCAGCATTTT
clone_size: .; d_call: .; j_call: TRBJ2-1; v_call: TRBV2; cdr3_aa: CASTQGLYNEQFF; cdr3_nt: TGTGCCAGCACCCAGGGACTGTACAATGAGCAGTTCTTC
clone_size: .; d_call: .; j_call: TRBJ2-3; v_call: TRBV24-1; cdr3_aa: CATSDLPDGADTQYF; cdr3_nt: TGTGCCACCAGTGATTTGCCAGACGGGGCAGATACGCAGTATTTT
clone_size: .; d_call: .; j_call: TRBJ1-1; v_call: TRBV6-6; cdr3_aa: CASSLGTEAFF; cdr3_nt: TGTGCCAGCAGTCTCGGCACTGAAGCTTTCTTT